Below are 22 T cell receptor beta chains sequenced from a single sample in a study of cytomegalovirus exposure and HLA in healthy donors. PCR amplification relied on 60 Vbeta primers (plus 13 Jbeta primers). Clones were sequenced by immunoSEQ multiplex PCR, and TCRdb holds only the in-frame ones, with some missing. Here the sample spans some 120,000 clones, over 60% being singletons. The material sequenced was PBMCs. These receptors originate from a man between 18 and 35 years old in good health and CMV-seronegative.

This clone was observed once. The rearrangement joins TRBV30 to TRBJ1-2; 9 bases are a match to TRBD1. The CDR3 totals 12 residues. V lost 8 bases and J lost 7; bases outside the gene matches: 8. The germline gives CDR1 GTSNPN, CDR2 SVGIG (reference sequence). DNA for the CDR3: TGTGCCGTTCCACAGGGGGCCGTTGGCTACACCTTC. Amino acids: CAVPQGAVGYTF.

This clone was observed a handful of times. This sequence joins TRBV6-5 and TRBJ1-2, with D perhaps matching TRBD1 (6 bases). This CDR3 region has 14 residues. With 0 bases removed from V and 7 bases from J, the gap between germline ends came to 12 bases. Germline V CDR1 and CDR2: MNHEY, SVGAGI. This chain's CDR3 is CASSYSRGGLGYTF. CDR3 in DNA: TGTGCCAGCAGTTACTCGAGAGGGGGTCTTGGCTACACCTTC.

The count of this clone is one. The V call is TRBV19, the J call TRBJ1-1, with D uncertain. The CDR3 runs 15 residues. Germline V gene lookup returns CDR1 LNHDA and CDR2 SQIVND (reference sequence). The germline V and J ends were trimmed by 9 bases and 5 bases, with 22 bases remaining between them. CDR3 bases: TGTGCCAGCTCTGGCGGACGAGGGTCCCCTACTGAAGCTTTCTTT. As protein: CASSGGRGSPTEAFF.

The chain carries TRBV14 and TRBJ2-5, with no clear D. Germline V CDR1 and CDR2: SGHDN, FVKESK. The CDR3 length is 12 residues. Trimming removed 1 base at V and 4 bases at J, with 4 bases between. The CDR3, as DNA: TGTGCCAGCAGCCAAGGGAGAGAGACCCAGTACTTC. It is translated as CASSQGRETQYF.

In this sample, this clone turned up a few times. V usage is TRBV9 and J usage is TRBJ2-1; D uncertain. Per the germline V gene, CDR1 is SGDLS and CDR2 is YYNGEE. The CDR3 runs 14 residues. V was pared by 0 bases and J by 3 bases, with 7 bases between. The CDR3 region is CASSVDGVYNEQFF. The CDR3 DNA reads TGTGCCAGCAGCGTAGACGGAGTCTACAATGAGCAGTTCTTC.

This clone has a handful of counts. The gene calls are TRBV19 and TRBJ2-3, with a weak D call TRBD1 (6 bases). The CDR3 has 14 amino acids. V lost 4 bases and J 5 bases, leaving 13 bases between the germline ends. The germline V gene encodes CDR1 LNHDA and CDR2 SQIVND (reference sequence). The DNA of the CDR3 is TGTGCCAGTAGTACCCGGACAGTTGTAGATACGCAGTATTTT. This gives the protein CASSTRTVVDTQYF.

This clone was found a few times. In nucleotides, the CDR3 is TGTGCCAGCAGTCAACAGGGCACAGATGAAATAAGCGGGAGAGGGTACGAGCAGTACTTC. It yields the protein CASSQQGTDEISGRGYEQYF. The J gene is TRBJ2-7, the V gene TRBV28; TRBD2 matches 8 bases. The CDR3 length is 20 residues. Germline CDR1 is MDHEN and CDR2 is SYDVKM. The trim removed 5 bases at V and 4 bases at J, leaving 25 bases unmatched.

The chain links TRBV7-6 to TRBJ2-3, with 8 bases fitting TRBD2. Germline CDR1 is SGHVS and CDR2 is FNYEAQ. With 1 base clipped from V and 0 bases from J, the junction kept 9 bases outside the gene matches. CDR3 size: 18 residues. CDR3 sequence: CASSLDVPGGGSTDTQYF. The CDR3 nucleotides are TGTGCCAGCAGCTTAGATGTACCGGGAGGGGGTAGCACAGATACGCAGTATTTT.

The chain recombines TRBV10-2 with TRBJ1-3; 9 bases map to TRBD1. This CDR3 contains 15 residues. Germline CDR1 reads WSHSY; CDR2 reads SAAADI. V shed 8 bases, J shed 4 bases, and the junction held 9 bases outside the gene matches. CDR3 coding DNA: TGCGCCAGCTCCTTGGCCGGGACAGGGGGAAACACCATATATTTT. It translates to CASSLAGTGGNTIYF.

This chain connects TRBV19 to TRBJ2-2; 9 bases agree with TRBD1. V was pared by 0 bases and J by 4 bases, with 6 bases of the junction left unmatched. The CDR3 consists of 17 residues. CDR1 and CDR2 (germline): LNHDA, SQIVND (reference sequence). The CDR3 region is CASSIDAGTGSTGELFF. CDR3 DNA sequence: TGTGCCAGTAGTATAGATGCCGGGACAGGGTCCACCGGGGAGCTGTTTTTT. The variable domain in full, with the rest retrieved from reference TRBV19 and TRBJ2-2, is DGGITQSPKYLFRKEGQNVTLSCEQNLNHDAMYWYRQDPGQGLRLIYYSQIVNDFQKGDIAEGYSVSREKKESFPLTVTSAQKNPTAFYLCASSIDAGTGSTGELFFGEGSRLTVL.

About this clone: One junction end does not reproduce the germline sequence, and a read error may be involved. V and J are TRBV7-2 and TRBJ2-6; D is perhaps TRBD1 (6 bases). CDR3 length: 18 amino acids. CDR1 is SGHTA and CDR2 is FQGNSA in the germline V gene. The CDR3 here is CASGLVGTSSRGANVLTF. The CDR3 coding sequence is TGTGCCAGCGGCTTAGTAGGGACAAGTAGCCGGGGGGCCAACGTCCTGACTTTC.

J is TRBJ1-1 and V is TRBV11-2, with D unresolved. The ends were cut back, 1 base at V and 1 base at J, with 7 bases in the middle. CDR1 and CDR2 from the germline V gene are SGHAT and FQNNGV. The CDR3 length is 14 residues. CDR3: CASSLGLENTEAFF. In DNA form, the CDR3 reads TGTGCCAGCAGCTTAGGCTTAGAGAACACTGAAGCTTTCTTT. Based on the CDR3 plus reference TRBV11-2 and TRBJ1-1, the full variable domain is EAGVAQSPRYKIIEKRQSVAFWCNPISGHATLYWYQQILGQGPKLLIQFQNNGVVDDSQLPKDRFSAERLKGVDSTLKIQPAKLEDSAVYLCASSLGLENTEAFFGQGTRLTVV.

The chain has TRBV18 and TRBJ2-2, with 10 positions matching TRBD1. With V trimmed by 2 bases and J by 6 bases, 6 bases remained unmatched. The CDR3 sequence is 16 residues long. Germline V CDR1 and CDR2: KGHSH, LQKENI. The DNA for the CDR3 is TGTGCCAGCTCACCAGGGACAGGGGAGGAACCCGGGGAGCTGTTTTTT. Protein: CASSPGTGEEPGELFF.

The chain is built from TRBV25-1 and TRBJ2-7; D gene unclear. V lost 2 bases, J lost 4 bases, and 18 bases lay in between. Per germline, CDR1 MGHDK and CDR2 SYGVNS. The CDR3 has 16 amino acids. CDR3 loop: CASSESDAIAGYEQYF. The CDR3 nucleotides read TGTGCCAGCAGTGAAAGCGACGCTATCGCCGGGTACGAGCAGTACTTC.

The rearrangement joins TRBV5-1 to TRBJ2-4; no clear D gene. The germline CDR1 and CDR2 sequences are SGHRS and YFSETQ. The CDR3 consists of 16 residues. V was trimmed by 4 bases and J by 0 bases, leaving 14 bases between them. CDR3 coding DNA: TGCGCCAGCAGCCACTCAGGCTCACTAGCCAAAAACATTCAGTACTTC. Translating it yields CASSHSGSLAKNIQYF.

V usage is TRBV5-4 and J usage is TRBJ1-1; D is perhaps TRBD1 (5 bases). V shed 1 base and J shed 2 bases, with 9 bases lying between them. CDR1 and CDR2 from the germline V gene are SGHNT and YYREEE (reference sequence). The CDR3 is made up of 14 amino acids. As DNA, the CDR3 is TGTGCCAGCAGCTTGTATCAGGGCAACACTGAAGCTTTCTTT. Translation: CASSLYQGNTEAFF.

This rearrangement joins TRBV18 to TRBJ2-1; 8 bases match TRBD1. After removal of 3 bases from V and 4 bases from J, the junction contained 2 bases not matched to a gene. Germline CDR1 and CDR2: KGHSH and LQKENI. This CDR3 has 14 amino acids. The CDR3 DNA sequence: TGTGCCAGCTCACCGGGACAGGCATACAATGAGCAGTTCTTC. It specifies CASSPGQAYNEQFF.

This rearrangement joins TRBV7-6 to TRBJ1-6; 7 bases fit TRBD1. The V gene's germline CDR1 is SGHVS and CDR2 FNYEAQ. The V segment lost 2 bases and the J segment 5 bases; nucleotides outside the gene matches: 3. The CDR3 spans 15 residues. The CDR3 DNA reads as TGTGCCAGCAGCTTACAGGGGGTCAATAATTCACCCCTCCACTTT. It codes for CASSLQGVNNSPLHF. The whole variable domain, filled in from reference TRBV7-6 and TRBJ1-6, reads GAGVSQSPRYKVTKRGQDVALRCDPISGHVSLYWYRQALGQGPEFLTYFNYEAQQDKSGLPNDRFSAERPEGSISTLTIQRTEQRDSAMYRCASSLQGVNNSPLHFGNGTRLTVT.

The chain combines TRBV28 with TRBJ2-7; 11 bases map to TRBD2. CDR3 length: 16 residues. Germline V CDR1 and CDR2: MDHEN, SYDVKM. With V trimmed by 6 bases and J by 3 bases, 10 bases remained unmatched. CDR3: CASRLTSGSGNYEQYF. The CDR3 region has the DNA TGTGCCAGCAGACTCACTAGCGGGAGCGGGAACTACGAGCAGTACTTC.

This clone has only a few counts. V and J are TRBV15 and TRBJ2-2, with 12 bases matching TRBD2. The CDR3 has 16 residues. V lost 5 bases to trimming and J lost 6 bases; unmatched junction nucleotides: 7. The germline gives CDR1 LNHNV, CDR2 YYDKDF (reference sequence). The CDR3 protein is CATSPRTSGKAGELFF. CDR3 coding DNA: TGTGCCACCAGCCCTAGGACTAGCGGGAAGGCCGGGGAGCTGTTTTTT.

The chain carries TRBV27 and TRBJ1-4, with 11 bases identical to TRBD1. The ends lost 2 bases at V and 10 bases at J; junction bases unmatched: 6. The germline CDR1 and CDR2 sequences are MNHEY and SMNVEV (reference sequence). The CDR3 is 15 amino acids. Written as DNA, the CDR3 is TGTGCCAGCAGTTTAGTTGGGACAGGGGGAGGAAAACTGTTTTTT. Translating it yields CASSLVGTGGGKLFF.

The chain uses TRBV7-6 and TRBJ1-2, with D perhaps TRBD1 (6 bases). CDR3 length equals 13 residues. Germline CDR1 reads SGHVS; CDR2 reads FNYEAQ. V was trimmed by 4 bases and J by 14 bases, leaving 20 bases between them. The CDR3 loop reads CASSSTQGFFVTF. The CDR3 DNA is TGTGCCAGCAGCTCTACACAGGGTTTCTTCGTTACCTTC.